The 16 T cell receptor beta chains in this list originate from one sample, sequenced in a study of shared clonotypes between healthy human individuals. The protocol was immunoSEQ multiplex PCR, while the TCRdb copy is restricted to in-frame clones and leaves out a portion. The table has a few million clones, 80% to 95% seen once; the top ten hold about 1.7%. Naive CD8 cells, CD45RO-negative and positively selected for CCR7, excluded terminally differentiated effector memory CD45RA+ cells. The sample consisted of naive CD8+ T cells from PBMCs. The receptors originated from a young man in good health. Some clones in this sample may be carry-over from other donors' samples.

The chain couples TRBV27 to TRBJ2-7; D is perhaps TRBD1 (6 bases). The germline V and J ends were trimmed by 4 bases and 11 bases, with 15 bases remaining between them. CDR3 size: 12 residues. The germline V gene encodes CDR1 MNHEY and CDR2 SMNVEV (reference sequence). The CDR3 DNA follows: TGTGCCAGCAGTTCGCGACAGGAAGATAAGTACTTC. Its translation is CASSSRQEDKYF.

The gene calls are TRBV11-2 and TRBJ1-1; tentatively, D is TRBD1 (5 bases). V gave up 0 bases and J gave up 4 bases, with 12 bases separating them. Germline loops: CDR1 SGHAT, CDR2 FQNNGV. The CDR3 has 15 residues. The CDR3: CASSLDYGGGTEAFF. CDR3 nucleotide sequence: TGTGCCAGCAGCTTAGATTATGGGGGTGGCACTGAAGCTTTCTTT.

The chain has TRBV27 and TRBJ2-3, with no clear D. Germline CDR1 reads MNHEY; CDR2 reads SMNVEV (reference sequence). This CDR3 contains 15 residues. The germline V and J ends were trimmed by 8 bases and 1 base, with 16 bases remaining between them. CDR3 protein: CASLGRRPGTDTQYF. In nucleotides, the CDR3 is TGTGCCAGCCTAGGCCGGAGACCGGGCACAGATACGCAGTATTTT.

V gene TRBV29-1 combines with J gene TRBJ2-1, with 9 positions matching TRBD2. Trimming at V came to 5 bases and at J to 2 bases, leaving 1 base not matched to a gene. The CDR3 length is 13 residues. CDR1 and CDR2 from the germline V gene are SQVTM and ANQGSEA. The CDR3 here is CSVLAGPYNEQFF. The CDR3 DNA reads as TGCAGCGTTCTAGCGGGGCCCTACAATGAGCAGTTCTTC.

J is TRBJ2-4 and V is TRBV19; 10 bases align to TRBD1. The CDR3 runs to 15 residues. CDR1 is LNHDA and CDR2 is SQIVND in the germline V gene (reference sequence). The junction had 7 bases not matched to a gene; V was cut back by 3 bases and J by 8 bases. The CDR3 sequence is CASSIRDRGGDIQYF. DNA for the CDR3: TGTGCCAGTAGTATCCGGGACAGGGGCGGGGACATTCAGTACTTC.

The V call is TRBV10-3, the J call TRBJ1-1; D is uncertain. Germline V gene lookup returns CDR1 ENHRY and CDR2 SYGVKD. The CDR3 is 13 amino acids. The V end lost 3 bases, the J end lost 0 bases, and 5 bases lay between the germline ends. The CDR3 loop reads CAISDRLNTEAFF. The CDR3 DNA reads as TGTGCCATCAGTGACAGGTTGAACACTGAAGCTTTCTTT.

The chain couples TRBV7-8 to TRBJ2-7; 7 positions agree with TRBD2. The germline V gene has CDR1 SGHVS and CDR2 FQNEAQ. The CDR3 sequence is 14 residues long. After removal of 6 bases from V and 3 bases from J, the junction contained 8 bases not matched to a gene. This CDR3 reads CASSLLGTNYEQYF. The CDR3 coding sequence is TGTGCCAGCAGTCTACTAGGGACTAACTACGAGCAGTACTTC.

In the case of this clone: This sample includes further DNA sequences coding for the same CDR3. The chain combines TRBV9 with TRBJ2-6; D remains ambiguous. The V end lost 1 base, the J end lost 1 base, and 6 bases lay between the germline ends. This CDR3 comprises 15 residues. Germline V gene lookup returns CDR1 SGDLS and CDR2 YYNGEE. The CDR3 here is CASSVWVSGANVLTF. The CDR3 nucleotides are TGTGCCAGCAGCGTATGGGTGTCTGGGGCCAACGTCCTGACTTTC.

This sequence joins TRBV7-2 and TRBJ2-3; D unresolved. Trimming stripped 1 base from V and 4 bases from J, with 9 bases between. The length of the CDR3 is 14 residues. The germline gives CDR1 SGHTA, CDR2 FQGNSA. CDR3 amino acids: CASSLETGSDTQYF. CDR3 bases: TGTGCCAGCAGCTTAGAGACGGGTTCAGATACGCAGTATTTT.

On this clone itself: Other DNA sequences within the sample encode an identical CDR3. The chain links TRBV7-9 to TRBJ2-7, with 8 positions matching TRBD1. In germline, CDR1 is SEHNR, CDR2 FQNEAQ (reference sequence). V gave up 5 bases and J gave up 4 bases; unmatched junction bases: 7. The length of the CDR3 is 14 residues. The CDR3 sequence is CASSLDRGVYEQYF. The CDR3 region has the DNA TGTGCCAGCAGCCTAGACAGGGGAGTTTACGAGCAGTACTTC.

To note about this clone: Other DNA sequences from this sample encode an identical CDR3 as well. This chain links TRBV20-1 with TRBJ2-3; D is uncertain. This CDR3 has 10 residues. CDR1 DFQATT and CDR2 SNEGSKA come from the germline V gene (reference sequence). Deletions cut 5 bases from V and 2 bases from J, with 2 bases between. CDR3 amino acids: CSALTDTQYF. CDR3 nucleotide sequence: TGCAGTGCTCTCACAGATACGCAGTATTTT.

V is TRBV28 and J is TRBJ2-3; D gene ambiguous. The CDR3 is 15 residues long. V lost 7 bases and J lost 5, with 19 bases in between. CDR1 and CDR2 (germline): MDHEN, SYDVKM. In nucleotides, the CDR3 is TGTGCCAGCACGCTCCTCCCCGGAGAGAGAGATACGCAGTATTTT. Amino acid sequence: CASTLLPGERDTQYF.

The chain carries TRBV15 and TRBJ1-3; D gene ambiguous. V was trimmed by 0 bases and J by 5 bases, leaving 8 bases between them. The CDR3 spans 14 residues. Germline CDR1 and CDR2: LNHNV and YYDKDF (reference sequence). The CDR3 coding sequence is TGTGCCACCAGCAGAGAGAGTTTCCGAAACACCATATATTTT. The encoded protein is CATSRESFRNTIYF.

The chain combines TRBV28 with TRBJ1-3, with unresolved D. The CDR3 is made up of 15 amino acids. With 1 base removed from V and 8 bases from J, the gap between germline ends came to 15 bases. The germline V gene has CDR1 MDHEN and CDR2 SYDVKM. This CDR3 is CASSLFEGSDDTIYF. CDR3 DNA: TGTGCCAGCAGTTTATTTGAGGGCTCCGATGACACCATATATTTT. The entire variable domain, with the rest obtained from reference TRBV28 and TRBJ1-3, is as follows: DVKVTQSSRYLVKRTGEKVFLECVQDMDHENMFWYRQDPGLGLRLIYFSYDVKMKEKGDIPEGYSVSREKKERFSLILESASTNQTSMYLCASSLFEGSDDTIYFGEGSWLTVV.

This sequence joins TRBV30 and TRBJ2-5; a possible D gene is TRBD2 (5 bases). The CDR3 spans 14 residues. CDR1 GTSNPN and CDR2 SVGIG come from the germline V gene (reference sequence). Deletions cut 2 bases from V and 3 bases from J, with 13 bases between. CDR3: CAWSPDYVKETQYF. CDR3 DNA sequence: TGTGCCTGGAGTCCCGACTACGTTAAAGAGACCCAGTACTTC.

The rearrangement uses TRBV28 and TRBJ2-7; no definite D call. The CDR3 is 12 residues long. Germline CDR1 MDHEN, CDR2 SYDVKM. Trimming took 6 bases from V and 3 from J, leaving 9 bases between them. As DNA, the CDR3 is TGTGCCAGCAGCGCCGACGGCTACGAGCAGTACTTC. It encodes CASSADGYEQYF.